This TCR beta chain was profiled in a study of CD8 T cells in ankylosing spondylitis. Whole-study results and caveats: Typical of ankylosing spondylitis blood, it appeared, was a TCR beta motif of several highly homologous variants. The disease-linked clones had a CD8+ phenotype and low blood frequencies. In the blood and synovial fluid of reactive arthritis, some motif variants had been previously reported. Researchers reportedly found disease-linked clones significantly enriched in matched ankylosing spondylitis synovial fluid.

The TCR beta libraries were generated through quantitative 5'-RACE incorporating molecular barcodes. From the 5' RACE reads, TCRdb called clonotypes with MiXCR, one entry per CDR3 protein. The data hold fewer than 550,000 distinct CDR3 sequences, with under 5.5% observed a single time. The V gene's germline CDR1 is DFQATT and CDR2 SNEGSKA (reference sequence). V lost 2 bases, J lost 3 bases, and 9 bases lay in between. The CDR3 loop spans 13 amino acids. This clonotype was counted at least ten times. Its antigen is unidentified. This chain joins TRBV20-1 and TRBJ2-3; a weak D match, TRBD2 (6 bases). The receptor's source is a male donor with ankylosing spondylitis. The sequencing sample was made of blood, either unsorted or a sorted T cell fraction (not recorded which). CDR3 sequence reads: CSARLALTDTQYF. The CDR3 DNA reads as TGCAGTGCTAGACTAGCGCTTACAGATACGCAGTATTTT.